The clone carrying this T cell receptor beta chain was seen a single time. The antigen is not known. Using immunoSEQ multiplex PCR, the repertoire was profiled, and TCRdb retains in-frame clones only, with some absent. The sample consists of approximately 9,800 clones, around four fifths of them appearing once. These data belong to a study of OX40 agonist ivuxolimab in advanced cancers. Across the whole study: Head and neck, renal cell, melanoma or hepatocellular carcinoma were the cancers that dose-escalation patients had. General study points: On average, CD8+ T cells had more expanded clones than CD4+.

Blood specimens came from baseline, cycle 4 day 1, and cycle 7 day 1. The V end lost 5 bases, the J end lost 2 bases, and 13 bases lay between the germline ends. The germline V gene has CDR1 MNHEY and CDR2 SMNVEV (reference sequence). The CDR3 is made up of 14 amino acids. The receptor was isolated from an adult with an advanced solid tumor such as melanoma, head and neck, liver or kidney cancer. This specimen was CD4+ or CD8+ T cells sorted from blood, taken in a trial of the OX40 agonist ivuxolimab. The V and J genes are TRBV27 and TRBJ2-7, with D possibly matching TRBD1 (6 bases). This CDR3 reads CASSPSGTPYEQYF. The CDR3 coding sequence is TGTGCCAGCAGTCCCTCCGGGACACCCTACGAGCAGTACTTC.